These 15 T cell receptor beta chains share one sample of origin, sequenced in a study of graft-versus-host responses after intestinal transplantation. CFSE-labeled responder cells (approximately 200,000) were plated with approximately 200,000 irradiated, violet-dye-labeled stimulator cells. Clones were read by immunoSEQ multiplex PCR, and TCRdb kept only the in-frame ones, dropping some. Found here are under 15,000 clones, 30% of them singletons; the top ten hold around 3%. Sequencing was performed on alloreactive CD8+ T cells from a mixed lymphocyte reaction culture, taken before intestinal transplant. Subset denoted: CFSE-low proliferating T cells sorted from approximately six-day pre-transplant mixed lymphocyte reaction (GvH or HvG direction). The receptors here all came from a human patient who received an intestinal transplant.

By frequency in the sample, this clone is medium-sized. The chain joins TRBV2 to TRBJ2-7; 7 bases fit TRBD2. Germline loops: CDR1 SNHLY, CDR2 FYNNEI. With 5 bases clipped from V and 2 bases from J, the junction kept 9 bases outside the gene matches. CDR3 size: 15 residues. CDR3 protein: CASSPGGSIAYEQYF. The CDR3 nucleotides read TGTGCCAGCAGTCCCGGGGGGAGTATCGCCTACGAGCAGTACTTC.

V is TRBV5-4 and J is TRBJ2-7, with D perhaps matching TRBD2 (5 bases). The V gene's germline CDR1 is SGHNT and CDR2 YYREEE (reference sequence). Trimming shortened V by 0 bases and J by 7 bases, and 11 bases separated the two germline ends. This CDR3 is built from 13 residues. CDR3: CASSLEGSGEQYF. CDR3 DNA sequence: TGTGCCAGCAGCTTGGAGGGATCGGGGGAGCAGTACTTC.

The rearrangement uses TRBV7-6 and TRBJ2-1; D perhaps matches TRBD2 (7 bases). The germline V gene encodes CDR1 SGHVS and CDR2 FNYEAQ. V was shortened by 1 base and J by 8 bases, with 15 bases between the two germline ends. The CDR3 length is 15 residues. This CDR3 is CASSLGYREGDEQFF. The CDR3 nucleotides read TGTGCCAGCAGCTTAGGGTACAGGGAGGGCGATGAGCAGTTCTTC.

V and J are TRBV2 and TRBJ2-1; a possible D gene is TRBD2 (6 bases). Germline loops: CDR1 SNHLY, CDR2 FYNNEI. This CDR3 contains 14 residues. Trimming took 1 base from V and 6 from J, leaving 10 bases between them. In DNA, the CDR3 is TGTGCCAGCAGTGAAGAACTAGCCTCCAATGAGCAGTTCTTC. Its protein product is CASSEELASNEQFF.

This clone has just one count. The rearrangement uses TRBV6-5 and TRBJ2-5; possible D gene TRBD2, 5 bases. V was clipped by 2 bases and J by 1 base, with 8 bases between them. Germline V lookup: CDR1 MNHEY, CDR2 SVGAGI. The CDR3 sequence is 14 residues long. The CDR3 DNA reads TGTGCCAGCAGTTACGAGGGTGCCCAAGAGACCCAGTACTTC. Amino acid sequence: CASSYEGAQETQYF.

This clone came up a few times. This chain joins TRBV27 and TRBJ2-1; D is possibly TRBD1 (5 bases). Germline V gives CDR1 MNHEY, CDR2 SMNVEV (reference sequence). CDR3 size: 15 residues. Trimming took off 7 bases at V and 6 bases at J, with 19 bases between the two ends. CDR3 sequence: CASTLGAGPFNEQFF. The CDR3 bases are TGTGCCAGCACCTTAGGGGCAGGGCCCTTCAATGAGCAGTTCTTC.

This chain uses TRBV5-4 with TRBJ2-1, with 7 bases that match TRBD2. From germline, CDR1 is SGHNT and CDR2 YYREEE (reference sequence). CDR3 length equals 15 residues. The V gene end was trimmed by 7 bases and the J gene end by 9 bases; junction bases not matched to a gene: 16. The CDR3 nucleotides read TGTGCCAGCCTTTCCATGAGCGGGGCCGGAGGTGAGCAGTTCTTC. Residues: CASLSMSGAGGEQFF.

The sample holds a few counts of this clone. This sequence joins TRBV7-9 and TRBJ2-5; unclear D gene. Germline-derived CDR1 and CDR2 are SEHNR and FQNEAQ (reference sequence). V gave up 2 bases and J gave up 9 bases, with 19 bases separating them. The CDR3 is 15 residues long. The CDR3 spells CASSLFGHLLWPQYF. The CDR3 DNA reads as TGTGCCAGCAGCTTATTTGGGCATCTCCTGTGGCCCCAGTACTTC.

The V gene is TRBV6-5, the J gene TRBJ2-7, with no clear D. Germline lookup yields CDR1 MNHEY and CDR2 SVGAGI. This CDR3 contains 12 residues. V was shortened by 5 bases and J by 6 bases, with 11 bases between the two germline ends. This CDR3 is CASSPVYGEQYF. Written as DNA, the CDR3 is TGTGCCAGCAGTCCTGTATACGGCGAGCAGTACTTC.

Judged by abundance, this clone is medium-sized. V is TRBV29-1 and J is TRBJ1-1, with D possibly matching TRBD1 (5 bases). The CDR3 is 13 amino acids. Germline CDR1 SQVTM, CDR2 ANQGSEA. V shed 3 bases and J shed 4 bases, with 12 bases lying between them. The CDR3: CSVEIFGTTEAFF. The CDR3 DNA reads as TGCAGCGTTGAGATTTTTGGGACCACTGAAGCTTTCTTT.

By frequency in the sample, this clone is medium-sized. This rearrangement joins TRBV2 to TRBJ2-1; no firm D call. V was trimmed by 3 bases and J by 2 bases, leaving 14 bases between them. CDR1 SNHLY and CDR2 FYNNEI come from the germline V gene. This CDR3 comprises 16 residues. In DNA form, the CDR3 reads TGTGCCAGCAGTGAGGGTTTTGGGCGGACCTACAATGAGCAGTTCTTC. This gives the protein CASSEGFGRTYNEQFF.

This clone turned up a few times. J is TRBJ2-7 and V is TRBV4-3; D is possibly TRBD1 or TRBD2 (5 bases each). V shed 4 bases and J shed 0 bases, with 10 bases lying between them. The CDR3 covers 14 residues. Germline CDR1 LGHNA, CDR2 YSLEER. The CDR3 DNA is TGCGCCAGCAGCCCGGGACGGTTCTCCTACGAGCAGTACTTC. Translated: CASSPGRFSYEQYF.

The DNA of the CDR3 is TGTGCCAGCAGTTCAACAGGGGGAAATAATTCACCCCTCCACTTT. It encodes CASSSTGGNNSPLHF. The rearrangement joins TRBV6-5 to TRBJ1-6, with 8 bases that match TRBD1. CDR1 and CDR2 from the germline V gene are MNHEY and SVGAGI. Losses at the gene ends were 4 bases for V and 5 bases for J; bases not matched to a gene: 4. The CDR3 runs 15 residues.

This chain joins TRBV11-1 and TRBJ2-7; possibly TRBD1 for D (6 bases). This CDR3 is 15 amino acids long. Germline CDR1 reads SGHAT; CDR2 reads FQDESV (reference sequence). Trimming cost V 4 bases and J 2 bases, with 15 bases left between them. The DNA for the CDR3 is TGTGCCAGCAGCTCGGAGGACAGAAGGACCTACGAGCAGTACTTC. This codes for CASSSEDRRTYEQYF.

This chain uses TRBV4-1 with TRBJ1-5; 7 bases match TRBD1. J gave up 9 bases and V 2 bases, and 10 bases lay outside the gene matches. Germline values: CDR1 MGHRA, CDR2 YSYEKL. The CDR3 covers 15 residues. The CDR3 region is CASSQSLGAGGPQHF. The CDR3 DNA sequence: TGCGCCAGCAGCCAAAGTTTAGGGGCAGGGGGGCCCCAGCATTTT.